Given below is one T cell receptor beta chain in context. Its antigen is currently unknown. The library was prepared for alpha chains; this beta chain is a stray read, so its frequency means little. This CDR3 has 13 residues. V was clipped by 3 bases and J by 4 bases, with 8 bases between them. CDR1 and CDR2 (germline): SNHLY, FYNNEI. Using RNA template, CDR3s of TCR alpha and beta were amplified with iRepertoire arm-PCR. One-step reverse transcription and amplification started from approximately 100-400 ng of tissue mRNA or PBMC total RNA. TCRdb recomputed calls from the multiplex PCR reads with MiXCR, one row per CDR3 protein. Of 3,500 to 4,000 distinct CDR3 sequences in the sample, about nine tenths were seen once. These data belong to a study of glioma-infiltrating T cells. Study-level results: Non-neoplastic patients had below-expected tissue-blood divergence, while all gliomas exceeded expectation.

The TCR sequence derives from a human donor with low-grade glioma or glioblastoma, undergoing nonglioma brain surgery, or in good health (not recorded which). The chain has TRBV2 and TRBJ2-3; D is ambiguous. The sample comprised glioma tissue, nonneoplastic brain tissue, or PBMCs (not recorded which). The CDR3 DNA is TGTGCCAGCAGTGAGGGGTCTGCAGATACGCAGTATTTT. Translating it yields CASSEGSADTQYF.